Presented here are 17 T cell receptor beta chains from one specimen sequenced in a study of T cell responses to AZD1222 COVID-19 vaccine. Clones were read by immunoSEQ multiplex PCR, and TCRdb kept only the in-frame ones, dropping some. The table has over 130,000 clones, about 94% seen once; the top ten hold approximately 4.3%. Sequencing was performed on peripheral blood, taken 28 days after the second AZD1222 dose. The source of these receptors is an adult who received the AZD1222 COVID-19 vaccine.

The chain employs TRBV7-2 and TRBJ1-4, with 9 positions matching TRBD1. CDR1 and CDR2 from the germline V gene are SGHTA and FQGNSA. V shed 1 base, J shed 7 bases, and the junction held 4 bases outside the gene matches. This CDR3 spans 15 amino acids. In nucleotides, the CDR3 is TGTGCCAGCAGCTTAGGGGACAGGGATTTTGAAAAACTGTTTTTT. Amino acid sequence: CASSLGDRDFEKLFF.

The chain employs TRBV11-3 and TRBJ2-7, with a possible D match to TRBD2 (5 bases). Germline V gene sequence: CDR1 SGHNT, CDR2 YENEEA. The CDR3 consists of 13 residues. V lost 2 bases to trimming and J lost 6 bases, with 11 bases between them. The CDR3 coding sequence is TGTGCCAGCAGCTTACGTTCGGGGTCCGAGCAGTACTTC. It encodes CASSLRSGSEQYF.

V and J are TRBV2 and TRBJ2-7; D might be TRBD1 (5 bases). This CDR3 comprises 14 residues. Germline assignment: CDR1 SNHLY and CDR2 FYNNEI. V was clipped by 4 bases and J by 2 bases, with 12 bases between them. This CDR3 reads CASSVPQGAYEQYF. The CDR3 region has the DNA TGTGCCAGCAGTGTACCTCAAGGGGCCTACGAGCAGTACTTC.

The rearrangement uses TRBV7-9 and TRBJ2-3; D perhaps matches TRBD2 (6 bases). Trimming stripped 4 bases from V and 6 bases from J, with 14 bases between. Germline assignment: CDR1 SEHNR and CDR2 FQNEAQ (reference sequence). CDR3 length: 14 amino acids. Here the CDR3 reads CASSSWGDGDTQYF. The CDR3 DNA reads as TGTGCCAGCAGCTCCTGGGGGGACGGGGATACGCAGTATTTT.

CDR3 DNA: TGTGCCAGCAGGGAGGGACAGGGGGCTTACGAGCAGTACTTC. It codes for CASREGQGAYEQYF. The rearrangement links TRBV7-9 to TRBJ2-7; 12 nucleotides match TRBD1. V shed 6 bases, J shed 4 bases, and the junction held 4 bases outside the gene matches. The CDR3 loop spans 14 amino acids. Germline assignment: CDR1 SEHNR and CDR2 FQNEAQ (reference sequence).

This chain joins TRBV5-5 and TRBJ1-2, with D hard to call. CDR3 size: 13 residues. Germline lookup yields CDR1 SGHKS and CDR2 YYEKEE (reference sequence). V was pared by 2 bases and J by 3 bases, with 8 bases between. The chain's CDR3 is CASSFPGDYGYTF. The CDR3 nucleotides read TGTGCCAGCAGCTTCCCCGGAGACTATGGCTACACCTTC.

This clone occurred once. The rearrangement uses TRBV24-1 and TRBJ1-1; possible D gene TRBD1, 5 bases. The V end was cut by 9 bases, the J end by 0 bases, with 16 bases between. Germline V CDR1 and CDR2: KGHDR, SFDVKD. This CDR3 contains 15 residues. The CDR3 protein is CATPQVGPMNTEAFF. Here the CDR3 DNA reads TGTGCCACCCCCCAGGTGGGACCCATGAACACTGAAGCTTTCTTT.

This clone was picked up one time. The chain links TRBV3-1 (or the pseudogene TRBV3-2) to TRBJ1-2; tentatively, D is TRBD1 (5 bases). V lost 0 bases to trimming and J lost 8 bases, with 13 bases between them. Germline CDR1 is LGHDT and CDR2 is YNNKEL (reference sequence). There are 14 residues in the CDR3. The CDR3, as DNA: TGTGCCAGCAGCCAAGAGGAGGCAGGGTCCGGCTACACCTTC. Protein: CASSQEEAGSGYTF.

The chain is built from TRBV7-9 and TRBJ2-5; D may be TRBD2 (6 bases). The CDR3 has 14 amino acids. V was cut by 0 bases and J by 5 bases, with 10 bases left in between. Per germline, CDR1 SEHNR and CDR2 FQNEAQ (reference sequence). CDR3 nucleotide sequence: TGTGCCAGCAGCTTAGCTAGCAGCGGGGAGACCCAGTACTTC. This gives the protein CASSLASSGETQYF.

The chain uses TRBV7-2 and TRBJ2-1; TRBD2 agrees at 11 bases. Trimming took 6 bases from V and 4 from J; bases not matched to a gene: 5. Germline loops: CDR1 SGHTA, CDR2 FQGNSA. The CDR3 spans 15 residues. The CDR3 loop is CASRAGLAVYNEQFF. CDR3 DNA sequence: TGTGCCAGCAGGGCGGGACTAGCGGTATACAATGAGCAGTTCTTC.

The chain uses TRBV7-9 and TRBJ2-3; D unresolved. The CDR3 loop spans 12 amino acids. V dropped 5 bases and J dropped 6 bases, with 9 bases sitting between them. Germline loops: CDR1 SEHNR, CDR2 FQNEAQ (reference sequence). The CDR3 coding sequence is TGTGCCAGCAGCCCGATGGGGGATACGCAGTATTTT. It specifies CASSPMGDTQYF.

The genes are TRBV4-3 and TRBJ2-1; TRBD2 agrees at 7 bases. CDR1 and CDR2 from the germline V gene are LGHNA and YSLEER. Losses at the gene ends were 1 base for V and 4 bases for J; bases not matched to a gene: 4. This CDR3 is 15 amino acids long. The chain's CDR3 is CASSQGSGMYNEQFF. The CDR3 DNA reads TGCGCCAGCAGCCAAGGAAGCGGGATGTACAATGAGCAGTTCTTC.

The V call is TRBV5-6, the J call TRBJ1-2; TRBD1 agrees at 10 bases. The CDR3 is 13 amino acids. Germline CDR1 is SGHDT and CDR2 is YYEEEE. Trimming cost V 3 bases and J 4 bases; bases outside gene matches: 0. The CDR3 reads CASSWTGGYGYTF. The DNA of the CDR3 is TGTGCCAGCAGCTGGACAGGGGGCTATGGCTACACCTTC.

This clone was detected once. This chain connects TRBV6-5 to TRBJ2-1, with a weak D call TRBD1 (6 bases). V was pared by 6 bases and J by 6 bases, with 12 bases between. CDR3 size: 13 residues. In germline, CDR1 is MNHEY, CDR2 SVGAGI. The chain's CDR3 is CASRLNRVNEQFF. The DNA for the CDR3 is TGTGCCAGCAGGCTGAACAGGGTCAATGAGCAGTTCTTC.

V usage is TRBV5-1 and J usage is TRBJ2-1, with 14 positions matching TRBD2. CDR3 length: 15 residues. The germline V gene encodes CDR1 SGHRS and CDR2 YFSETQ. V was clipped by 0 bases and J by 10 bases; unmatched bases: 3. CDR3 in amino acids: CASSLAGTSGGEQFF. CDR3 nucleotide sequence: TGCGCCAGCAGCTTGGCCGGGACTAGCGGGGGCGAGCAGTTCTTC.

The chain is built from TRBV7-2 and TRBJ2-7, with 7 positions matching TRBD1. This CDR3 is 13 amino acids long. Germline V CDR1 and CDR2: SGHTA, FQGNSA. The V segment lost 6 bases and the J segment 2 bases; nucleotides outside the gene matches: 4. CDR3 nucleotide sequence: TGTGCCAGCAGTACAGGGGTTACCTACGAGCAGTACTTC. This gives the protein CASSTGVTYEQYF. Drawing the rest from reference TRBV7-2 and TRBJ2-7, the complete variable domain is GAGVSQSPSNKVTEKGKDVELRCDPISGHTALYWYRQSLGQGLEFLIYFQGNSAPDKSGLPSDRFSAERTGGSVSTLTIQRTQQEDSAVYLCASSTGVTYEQYFGPGTRLTVT.

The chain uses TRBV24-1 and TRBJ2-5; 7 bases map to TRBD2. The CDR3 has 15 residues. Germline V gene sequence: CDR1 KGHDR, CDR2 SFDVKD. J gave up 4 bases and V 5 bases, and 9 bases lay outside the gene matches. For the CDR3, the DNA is TGTGCCACCAGTGTTGGGGGGGTTGGAGGAGAGACCCAGTACTTC. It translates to CATSVGGVGGETQYF.